These T cell receptor beta chains were read from a single sample in a study of read filtering for tumor transcriptome and immune sequencing. TCRdb redid the calling of the reads with MiXCR, one entry per CDR3 protein. The sample yields about 24,000 distinct CDR3 sequences, under 25% seen once. Sequenced sample: a population of CD138-negative cells sorted from bone marrow. The origin of the receptors is a donor over 35 with multiple myeloma. CDR3s include the opening cysteine and the closing phenylalanine or tryptophan. D genes are given only for firm matches. The listing skips clone size in some rows; elsewhere it reads once, few, many or a size class.

TRBV12-3/TRBV12-4	.	many	TRBJ1-2	TGTGCCAGCAGTTTAGGGGCAGACTATGGCTACACCTTC	CASSLGADYGYTF
TRBV27	TRBD1	few	TRBJ1-2	TGTGCCAGCAGTTACGACAGGGATAACTATGGCTACACCTTC	CASSYDRDNYGYTF
TRBV3-1	TRBD2	many	TRBJ2-3	TGTGCCAGCAGCCAACTGGGACTAGACGGCGACACAGATACGCAGTATTTT	CASSQLGLDGDTDTQYF
TRBV20-1	.	.	TRBJ1-1	TGCAGTGCCAGGGGCAGCTCCTCTACTGAAGCTTTCTTT	CSARGSSSTEAFF
TRBV9	.	few	TRBJ2-1	TGTGCCAGCAGCGTAGTCGAGGCTCCGTACAATGAGCAGTTCTTC	CASSVVEAPYNEQFF
TRBV29-1	TRBD1	many	TRBJ2-1	TGCAGCGCTCGAAACCGGGACAGGGCCCAAAATGAGCAGTTCTTC	CSARNRDRAQNEQFF
TRBV5-1	.	.	TRBJ2-3	TGCGCCAGCTCAAAGGGAGGAGAAACAGATACGCAGTATTTT	CASSKGGETDTQYF
TRBV7-9	TRBD1	many	TRBJ1-5	TGTGCCAGCAGCTTAACAGGGGATCAGCCCCAGCATTTT	CASSLTGDQPQHF
TRBV20-1	.	.	TRBJ1-1	TGCAGTGCCACTCCAGGACGTGACACTGAAGCTTTCTTT	CSATPGRDTEAFF
TRBV6-1	TRBD2	many	TRBJ2-7	TGTGCCAGCAGGGGGGCGGGAGGGTTCCTCTCCTACGAGCAGTACTTC	CASRGAGGFLSYEQYF
TRBV20-1	TRBD1	many	TRBJ2-2	TGCAGTGCTAGAGATCCGGGACAGGGTATAACCGGGGAGCTGTTTTTT	CSARDPGQGITGELFF
TRBV11-2	TRBD2	medium-sized	TRBJ2-1	TGTGCCAGCAGCTTGAGCGGGGGGTCCTACAATGAGCAGTTCTTC	CASSLSGGSYNEQFF
TRBV19	.	.	TRBJ1-5	TGTGCCAGTAGTATTGGGGGTTATCAGCCCCAGCATTTT	CASSIGGYQPQHF
TRBV6-5	.	.	TRBJ1-4	TGTGCCGGCAGTTACTCTAGCCTCTCGGGTGAAAAGCTGTTTTTT	CAGSYSSLSGEKLFF
TRBV7-3	TRBD2	many	TRBJ2-5	TGTGCCAGCAGCTTAACCGGGGGGGCCTCAGAGACCCAGTACTTC	CASSLTGGASETQYF
TRBV2	.	many	TRBJ2-1	TGTGCCAGCACCCCTCGAGGGAGCTCCTACAATGAGCAGTTCTTC	CASTPRGSSYNEQFF
TRBV7-9	TRBD1	many	TRBJ1-4	TGTGCCAGCAGTTCCGGGACAGGACTTAATGAAAAACTGTTTTTT	CASSSGTGLNEKLFF
TRBV19	.	few	TRBJ2-3	TGTGCCAGTACCGGGACTAGCACAGATACGCAGTATTTT	CASTGTSTDTQYF
TRBV20-1	.	once	TRBJ2-5	TGCAGTGCGTTACCGGGACATATATCCCGAGAGACCCAGTACTTC	CSALPGHISRETQYF
TRBV10-3	.	many	TRBJ2-6	TGTGCCATCTCTTCAGGGGCTGGGGCCAACGTCCTGACTTTC	CAISSGAGANVLTF
TRBV3-1	.	few	TRBJ1-1	TGTGCCAGCAGCCCCTCAGGGGACGCCGAAGCTTTCTTT	CASSPSGDAEAFF
TRBV27	TRBD2	many	TRBJ2-6	TGTGCCAGCACCCTCCTCGCTGGGACTAGCGGGGGCTCTGGGGCCAACGTCCTGACTTTC	CASTLLAGTSGGSGANVLTF
TRBV6-5	.	few	TRBJ2-4	TGTGCCAGCAGTCCACTGGAGCTAGCCAAAAACATTCAGTACTTC	CASSPLELAKNIQYF
TRBV7-2	TRBD1	few	TRBJ2-7	TGTGCCAGCAGCCCGGGACAGGGGGCGCCGTACGAGCAGTACTTC	CASSPGQGAPYEQYF
TRBV18	.	.	TRBJ2-5	TGTGCCAGCTCACTCCGTGAGGGTGGCGAGACCCAGTACTTC	CASSLREGGETQYF
TRBV7-6	.	many	TRBJ2-1	TGTGCCAGCTCCGACGGGCGGCCCCTCTACAATGAGCAGTTCTTC	CASSDGRPLYNEQFF
TRBV6-4	.	many	TRBJ2-1	TGTGCCAGCAGTGGGGGGGACTACAATGAGCAGTTCTTC	CASSGGDYNEQFF
TRBV2	TRBD2	few	TRBJ2-2	TGTGCCAGCGGCCCCCTAGCGGGGGGCGGCGGGGAGCTGTTTTTT	CASGPLAGGGGELFF
TRBV4-1	.	few	TRBJ2-3	TGCGCCAGCAGCCAAGACGCAAAAGGGGCAGATACGCAGTATTTT	CASSQDAKGADTQYF
TRBV7-2	TRBD2	many	TRBJ2-7	TGTGCCAGCAGCTCGACTAGCTCCCTCTACGAGCAGTACTTC	CASSSTSSLYEQYF
TRBV6-5	.	.	TRBJ1-1	TGTGCCAGCTACGGGCGGGGAGAAGCTTTCTTT	CASYGRGEAFF
TRBV7-9	.	many	TRBJ1-1	TGTGCCAGCAGCATCGAAAGGAACACTGAAGCTTTCTTT	CASSIERNTEAFF
TRBV28	TRBD1	.	TRBJ2-1	TGTGCCAGCAGTTTTACCGGGACAGAGTACAATGAGCAGTTCTTC	CASSFTGTEYNEQFF
TRBV28	TRBD1	many	TRBJ1-1	TGTGCCAGCAGTTCAGAGGACAGGGTCACTGAAGCTTTCTTT	CASSSEDRVTEAFF
TRBV28	TRBD2	.	TRBJ2-5	TGTGCCAGCACCCAAGGTGCCGGGGGGGAGACCCAGTACTTC	CASTQGAGGETQYF